These 14 T cell receptor beta chains were all obtained from the same sample, sequenced in a study of CD8+ T cells in alopecia areata. Sequencing templates came from extracted RNA that was reverse transcribed into cDNA. Libraries were prepared by immunoSEQ multiplex PCR; TCRdb keeps only in-frame clonotypes and omits some of them. The table lists 95,000 to 100,000 clones, approximately 60% of them singletons. Treatment given: oral pan-JAK inhibitor, 5-10 mg twice daily. Material: CD8+ T cells sorted from blood, obtained at week 4, from a patient treated with tofacitinib. Receptors originate from a human donor with alopecia areata.

The chain has TRBV5-1 and TRBJ2-5; 9 bases are a match to TRBD1. From germline, CDR1 is SGHRS and CDR2 YFSETQ. The V gene end was trimmed by 4 bases and the J gene end by 5 bases; junction bases not matched to a gene: 9. CDR3 size: 15 residues. The CDR3 sequence is CASSGGQGIWETQYF. CDR3 DNA sequence: TGCGCCAGCAGCGGAGGACAGGGGATTTGGGAGACCCAGTACTTC.

There are a few counts of this clone. The chain joins TRBV29-1 to TRBJ2-1, with D perhaps TRBD2 (5 bases). CDR1 and CDR2 from the germline V gene are SQVTM and ANQGSEA. V was trimmed by 4 bases and J by 4 bases, leaving 14 bases between them. The CDR3 totals 14 residues. The CDR3 DNA sequence: TGCAGCGTTGGGTCGCTGGGAGATTACAATGAGCAGTTCTTC. It yields the protein CSVGSLGDYNEQFF.

The J gene is TRBJ1-1, the V gene TRBV7-2; D is uncertain. Trimming cost V 1 base and J 10 bases, with 13 bases left between them. The germline V gene has CDR1 SGHTA and CDR2 FQGNSA. The CDR3 has 13 residues. This chain's CDR3 is CASSLVGREGAFF. DNA of the CDR3: TGTGCCAGCAGCTTAGTAGGGCGAGAAGGAGCTTTCTTT.

This chain links TRBV29-1 with TRBJ2-1; D is unresolved. Germline CDR1 reads SQVTM; CDR2 reads ANQGSEA. Trimming pared 0 bases from V and 9 bases from J, leaving 6 bases between. CDR3 length: 11 amino acids. For the CDR3, the DNA is TGCAGCGTTGAAGATGGAGCTGAGCAGTTCTTC. It encodes CSVEDGAEQFF.

The chain couples TRBV7-2 to TRBJ2-1; TRBD2 might be the D (6 bases). Trimming stripped 4 bases from V and 8 bases from J, with 18 bases between. The CDR3 extends over 15 amino acids. Germline V lookup: CDR1 SGHTA, CDR2 FQGNSA. This CDR3 is CASSSSGGWGDEQFF. The CDR3 DNA follows: TGTGCCAGCAGCTCATCCGGGGGATGGGGCGATGAGCAGTTCTTC.

The chain carries TRBV4-1 and TRBJ1-2, with D possibly matching TRBD1 (6 bases). This CDR3 is built from 16 residues. The ends were cut back, 2 bases at V and 3 bases at J, with 16 bases in the middle. The germline V gene encodes CDR1 MGHRA and CDR2 YSYEKL. The CDR3 is CASSQLISGAYYGYTF. CDR3 DNA sequence: TGCGCCAGCAGCCAATTAATCTCAGGGGCCTACTATGGCTACACCTTC.

The chain recombines TRBV27 with TRBJ1-5, with a weak D call TRBD1 (5 bases). Germline CDR1 reads MNHEY; CDR2 reads SMNVEV (reference sequence). The germline V and J ends were trimmed by 10 bases and 7 bases, with 17 bases remaining between them. The CDR3 runs 13 residues. In nucleotides, the CDR3 is TGTGCCACGGGGCCGGGGGTCGGGCAGCCCCAGCATTTT. Translation: CATGPGVGQPQHF.

The chain joins TRBV4-2 to TRBJ2-6, with 14 positions matching TRBD2. The CDR3 has 19 residues. With 4 bases clipped from V and 2 bases from J, the junction kept 7 bases outside the gene matches. CDR1 and CDR2 from the germline V gene are LGHNA and YNFKEQ. CDR3 sequence: CASSPGATSGGAGANVLTF. Here the CDR3 DNA reads TGTGCCAGCAGCCCGGGCGCGACTAGCGGGGGGGCTGGGGCCAACGTCCTGACTTTC.

This chain uses TRBV5-1 with TRBJ2-7; TRBD2 is a possible D gene (5 bases). The CDR3 is made up of 13 amino acids. Germline assignment: CDR1 SGHRS and CDR2 YFSETQ. V gave up 0 bases and J gave up 5 bases, with 9 bases separating them. In nucleotides, the CDR3 is TGCGCCAGCAGCTTGGCCCCGGGAAACGAGCAGTACTTC. This translates into CASSLAPGNEQYF.

The chain joins TRBV4-1 to TRBJ2-7, with D unclear. V lost 3 bases to trimming and J lost 2 bases, with 14 bases between them. Germline V CDR1 and CDR2: MGHRA, YSYEKL. This CDR3 is 15 amino acids long. The CDR3 loop reads CASSHNIDNTYEQYF. The DNA for the CDR3 is TGCGCCAGCAGCCATAATATAGACAACACCTACGAGCAGTACTTC.

Details on this clone: The conserved phenylalanine or tryptophan is not found at the CDR3 terminus, so this likely reflects a read error. This chain joins TRBV7-6 and TRBJ1-2; D unresolved. V lost 5 bases to trimming and J lost 4 bases, with 8 bases between them. This CDR3 comprises 12 residues. Germline CDR1 is SGHVS and CDR2 is FNYEAQ. CDR3: CASSPDLYGYTS. Here the CDR3 DNA reads TGTGCCAGCAGCCCGGACCTCTATGGCTACACCTCC.

The rearrangement links TRBV6-5 to TRBJ1-5; D remains ambiguous. This CDR3 region has 13 residues. V lost 2 bases and J 5 bases, leaving 7 bases between the germline ends. The V gene's germline CDR1 is MNHEY and CDR2 SVGAGI. The CDR3 loop reads CASSYGFDQPQHF. As DNA, the CDR3 is TGTGCCAGCAGTTACGGTTTCGATCAGCCCCAGCATTTT.

This clone turned up a few times. This chain joins TRBV9 and TRBJ2-7; 9 positions match TRBD1. Germline values: CDR1 SGDLS, CDR2 YYNGEE. V dropped 3 bases and J dropped 1; count of bases not matched to a gene: 8. This CDR3 is 16 amino acids long. The DNA for the CDR3 is TGTGCCAGCAGCGCCGGACAGGGGAAAAGTTCCTACGAGCAGTACTTC. As protein: CASSAGQGKSSYEQYF.

This clone was recorded once. The rearrangement links TRBV7-8 to TRBJ2-7; D not resolved. V gave up 6 bases and J gave up 4 bases, with 16 bases separating them. Germline assignment: CDR1 SGHVS and CDR2 FQNEAQ. This CDR3 spans 14 amino acids. The CDR3 region is CASSSPGEVYEQYF. The CDR3 DNA sequence: TGTGCCAGCAGTTCTCCTGGTGAGGTGTACGAGCAGTACTTC.